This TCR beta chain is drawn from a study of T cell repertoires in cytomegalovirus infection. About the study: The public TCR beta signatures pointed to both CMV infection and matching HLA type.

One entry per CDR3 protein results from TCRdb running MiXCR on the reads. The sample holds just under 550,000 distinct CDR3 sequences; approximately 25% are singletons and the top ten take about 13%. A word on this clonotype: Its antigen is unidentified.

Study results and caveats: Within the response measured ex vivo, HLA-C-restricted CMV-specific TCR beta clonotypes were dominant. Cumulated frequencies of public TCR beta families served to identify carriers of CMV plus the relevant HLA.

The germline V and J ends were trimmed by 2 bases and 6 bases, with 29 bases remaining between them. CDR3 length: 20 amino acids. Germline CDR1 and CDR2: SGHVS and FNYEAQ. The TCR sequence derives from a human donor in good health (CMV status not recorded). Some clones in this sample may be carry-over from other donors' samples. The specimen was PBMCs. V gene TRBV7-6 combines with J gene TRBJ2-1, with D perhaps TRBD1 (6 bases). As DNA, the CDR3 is TGTGCCAGCAGCTTAACTCTACGAGGGGGAGTAGACACCACGGTCAATGAGCAGTTCTTC. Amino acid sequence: CASSLTLRGGVDTTVNEQFF.